The 7 T cell receptor beta chains presented below share a single source sample, sequenced in a study of blood T cell repertoires in COVID-19. The assay was immunoSEQ multiplex PCR, and TCRdb's table has in-frame clones only and misses some. The table has over 150,000 clones, roughly 93% seen once. Sequencing was performed on peripheral blood. Receptors originate from a man aged 18 to 30 with COVID-19, enrolled during active disease.

The V gene is TRBV6-2 or TRBV6-3, the J gene TRBJ2-7; TRBD1 matches at 10 bases. The CDR3 extends over 17 amino acids. The trim removed 5 bases at V and 2 bases at J, leaving 12 bases unmatched. In germline, CDR1 is MNHEY, CDR2 SVGEGT. The CDR3 region is CASSGDRGAPPPYEQYF. DNA of the CDR3: TGTGCCAGCAGTGGGGACAGGGGCGCCCCTCCTCCCTACGAGCAGTACTTC.

V gene TRBV5-6 combines with J gene TRBJ1-1; D ambiguous. The V and J ends lost 4 bases and 3 bases respectively, with 4 bases between them. Looked up from germline, CDR1 is SGHDT and CDR2 is YYEEEE. CDR3 length equals 11 residues. The CDR3 is CASSADTEAFF. Here the CDR3 DNA reads TGTGCCAGCAGCGCAGACACTGAAGCTTTCTTT.

V and J are TRBV11-2 and TRBJ2-1; no clear D gene. The CDR3 totals 16 residues. Per the germline V gene, CDR1 is SGHAT and CDR2 is FQNNGV. The V gene lost 0 bases and the J gene lost 10 bases, with 19 bases spanning the gap. This chain's CDR3 is CASSLDPTSSLGEQFF. In DNA form, the CDR3 reads TGTGCCAGCAGCTTAGATCCCACCTCTAGTTTAGGAGAGCAGTTCTTC. The whole variable domain, filled in from reference TRBV11-2 and TRBJ2-1, reads EAGVAQSPRYKIIEKRQSVAFWCNPISGHATLYWYQQILGQGPKLLIQFQNNGVVDDSQLPKDRFSAERLKGVDSTLKIQPAKLEDSAVYLCASSLDPTSSLGEQFFGPGTRLTVL.

This clone showed up just a few times. V is TRBV27 and J is TRBJ2-7, with TRBD1 matching 7 bases. The CDR3 runs 15 residues. J was trimmed by 0 bases and V by 6 bases; bases with no gene match: 8. Germline V CDR1 and CDR2: MNHEY, SMNVEV (reference sequence). The CDR3 loop is CASSEARGNSYEQYF. CDR3 nucleotide sequence: TGTGCCAGCAGCGAAGCCAGGGGGAACTCCTACGAGCAGTACTTC.

This chain links TRBV29-1 with TRBJ1-2; 8 bases line up with TRBD1. Germline values: CDR1 SQVTM, CDR2 ANQGSEA. The CDR3 runs 14 residues. After removal of 1 base from V and 4 bases from J, the junction contained 5 bases not matched to a gene. The CDR3 protein is CSVEAGTGGYGYTF. The CDR3 coding sequence is TGCAGCGTTGAAGCGGGTACAGGGGGCTATGGCTACACCTTC. Full variable domain (outside the CDR3, taken from reference TRBV29-1 and TRBJ1-2): SAVISQKPSRDICQRGTSLTIQCQVDSQVTMMFWYRQQPGQSLTLIATANQGSEATYESGFVIDKFPISRPNLTFSTLTVSNMSPEDSSIYLCSVEAGTGGYGYTFGSGTRLTVV.

The gene calls are TRBV28 and TRBJ2-7; the D gene is possibly TRBD2 (5 bases). CDR3 size: 13 residues. Germline CDR1 is MDHEN and CDR2 is SYDVKM. Trimming stripped 5 bases from V and 3 bases from J, with 11 bases between. The CDR3 here is CASSPLRVYEQYF. The CDR3 DNA reads as TGTGCCAGCAGTCCCCTGCGGGTCTACGAGCAGTACTTC. Complete variable domain (other parts from reference TRBV28 and TRBJ2-7): DVKVTQSSRYLVKRTGEKVFLECVQDMDHENMFWYRQDPGLGLRLIYFSYDVKMKEKGDIPEGYSVSREKKERFSLILESASTNQTSMYLCASSPLRVYEQYFGPGTRLTVT.

V gene TRBV29-1 combines with J gene TRBJ2-1; 9 bases line up with TRBD1. V was clipped by 6 bases and J by 6 bases; unmatched bases: 15. The CDR3 covers 16 residues. The germline V gene encodes CDR1 SQVTM and CDR2 ANQGSEA. CDR3 coding DNA: TGCAGCGTGGGGGGACAGGGTTTAAGTTCTAGCAATGAGCAGTTCTTC. Translation gives CSVGGQGLSSSNEQFF.